The entry below gives a single T cell receptor beta chain sequence along with its context. CDR3 length: 13 amino acids. V was clipped by 3 bases and J by 2 bases, with 7 bases between them. CDR1 MNHEY and CDR2 SVGAGI come from the germline V gene. The sample is drawn from a study of STAT5B mutations in CD4+ large granular lymphocyte leukemia. TCRdb's table, derived via immunoSEQ multiplex PCR, lists solely in-frame clones and lacks some. The table includes approximately 49,000 clones, roughly 70% detected once. The sequence was obtained from a human donor in good health. Sequenced: CD4+ T cells from blood buffy coats. The gene calls are TRBV6-5 and TRBJ1-1; no firm D call. Here the CDR3 DNA reads TGTGCCAGCAGTTATGTCGAAAACACTGAAGCTTTCTTT. This gives the protein CASSYVENTEAFF.